This T cell receptor (beta chain) was documented in a study of beta chain features in type 1 diabetes. On the study more broadly: About 98,000,000 sorted cells were examined across all samples.

Germline CDR1 MNHNS, CDR2 SASEGT. The CDR3 length is 10 residues. The V end was cut by 3 bases, the J end by 9 bases, with 6 bases between. This clone was counted a few times. Its target is not known. General study results and limits: Healthy donors had naive, central memory and Treg TCRB repertoires that appeared less similar than those seen among patients. It was possible that PCR favored shorter templates, equally so in patients and controls. Possibly, sequencing cDNA over-represented cells that had high TCR expression levels.

Investigators reverse transcribed all isolated RNA, so they sequenced expressed TCRB transcripts. Libraries were prepared by immunoSEQ multiplex PCR; TCRdb keeps only in-frame clonotypes and omits some of them. The table lists about 620,000 clones, 15% to 18% of them singletons, with about 0.097% in the top ten. The TCR was taken from a young man in good health. Sequences were obtained from naive CD4+ T cells from blood. This chain joins TRBV6-1 and TRBJ2-7; D remains unclear. The DNA for the CDR3 is TGTGCCAGCAGTGAGTTCGCGCAGTACTTC. This encodes CASSEFAQYF.